Detailed here is one TCR beta chain. What it recognizes is unknown. Germline assignment: CDR1 LGHNA and CDR2 YNFKEQ. The CDR3 is 15 amino acids. V shed 0 bases and J shed 10 bases, with 13 bases lying between them. The TCR alpha and TCR beta cDNA libraries, bearing sample barcodes and UMIs, were generated by 5'RACE using constant-segment primers. TCRdb independently ran MiXCR on the 5' RACE reads; one entry per CDR3 protein. The sample records about 310,000 distinct CDR3 sequences, more than 15% being singletons. These data originate in a study of T-cell memory formation after mild COVID-19. Points from the study as a whole: Clones which contracted sat mainly in CM and EM if CD4+, and in EMRA if CD8+.

This chain joins TRBV4-2 and TRBJ1-6; D is uncertain. The sequence derives from a man between 18 and 29 years old who had mild COVID-19 (a few samples of this study predate the infection). Cell type and time point are not known. Sample: PBMCs or a T cell subset sorted from them (not recorded which). Here the CDR3 reads CASSQEHGRGSPLHF. The CDR3 DNA reads TGTGCCAGCAGCCAAGAACACGGTCGGGGATCACCCCTCCACTTT.